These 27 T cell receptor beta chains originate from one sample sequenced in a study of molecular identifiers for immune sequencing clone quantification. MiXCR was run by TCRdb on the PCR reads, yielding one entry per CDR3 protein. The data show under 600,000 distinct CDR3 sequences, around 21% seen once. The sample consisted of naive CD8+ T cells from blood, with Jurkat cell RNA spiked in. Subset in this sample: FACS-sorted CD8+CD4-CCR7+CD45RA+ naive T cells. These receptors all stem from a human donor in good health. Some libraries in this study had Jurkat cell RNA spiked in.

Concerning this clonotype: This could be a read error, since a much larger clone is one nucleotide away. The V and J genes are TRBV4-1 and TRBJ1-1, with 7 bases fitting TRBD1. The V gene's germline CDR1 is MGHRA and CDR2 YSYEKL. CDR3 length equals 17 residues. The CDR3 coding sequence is TGCGCCAGCAGCCAGAGCTTATCGACAGGGTTGGACACTGAAGCTCTCTTT. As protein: CASSQSLSTGLDTEALF.

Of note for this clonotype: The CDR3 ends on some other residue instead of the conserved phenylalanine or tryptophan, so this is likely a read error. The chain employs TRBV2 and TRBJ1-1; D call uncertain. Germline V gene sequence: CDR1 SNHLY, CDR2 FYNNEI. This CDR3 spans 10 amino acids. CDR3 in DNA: TGTGCAACCCAACGGGGTGAAGCTTTCGTT. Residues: CATQRGEAFV.

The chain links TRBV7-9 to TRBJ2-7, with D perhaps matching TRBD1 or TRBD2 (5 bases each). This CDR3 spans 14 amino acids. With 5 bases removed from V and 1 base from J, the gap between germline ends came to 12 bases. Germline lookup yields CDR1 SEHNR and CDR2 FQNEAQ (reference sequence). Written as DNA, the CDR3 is TGTGCCAGCAGCACCCCGGGACCATCCTACGAGCAGTACTTC. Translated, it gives CASSTPGPSYEQYF.

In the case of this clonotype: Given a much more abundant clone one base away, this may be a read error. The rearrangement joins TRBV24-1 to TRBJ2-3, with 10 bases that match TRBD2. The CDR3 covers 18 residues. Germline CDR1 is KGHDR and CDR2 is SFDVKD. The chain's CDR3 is CATSDVAGTSENTGTQYF. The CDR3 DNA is TGTGCCACCAGTGACGTCGCCGGGACTAGCGAAAACACAGGTACGCAGTATTTT.

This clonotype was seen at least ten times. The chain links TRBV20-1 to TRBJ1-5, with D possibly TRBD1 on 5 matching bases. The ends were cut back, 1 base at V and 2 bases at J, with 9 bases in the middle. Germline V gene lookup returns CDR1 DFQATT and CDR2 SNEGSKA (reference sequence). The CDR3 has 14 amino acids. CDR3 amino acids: CSARVQGGNQPQHF. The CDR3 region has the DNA TGCAGTGCTAGAGTCCAGGGCGGCAATCAGCCCCAGCATTTT.

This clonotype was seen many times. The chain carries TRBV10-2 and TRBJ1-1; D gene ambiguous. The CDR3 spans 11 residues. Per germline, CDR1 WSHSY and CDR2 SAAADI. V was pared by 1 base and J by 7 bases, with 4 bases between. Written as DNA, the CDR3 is TGCGCCAGCAGTGAGTTGTATGAAGCTTTCTTT. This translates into CASSELYEAFF.

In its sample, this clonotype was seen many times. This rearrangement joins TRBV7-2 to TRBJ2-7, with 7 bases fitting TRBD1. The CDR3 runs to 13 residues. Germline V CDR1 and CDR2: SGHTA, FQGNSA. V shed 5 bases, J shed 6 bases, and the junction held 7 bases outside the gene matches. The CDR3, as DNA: TGTGCCAGCAGCCCCGGGACAGTCCTCGAGCAGTACTTC. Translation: CASSPGTVLEQYF.

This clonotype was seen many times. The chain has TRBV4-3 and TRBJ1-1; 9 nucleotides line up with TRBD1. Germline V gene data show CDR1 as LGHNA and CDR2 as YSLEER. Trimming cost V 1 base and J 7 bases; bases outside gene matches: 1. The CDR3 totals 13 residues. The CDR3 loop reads CASSQGQGVEAFF. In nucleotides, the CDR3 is TGCGCCAGCAGCCAAGGACAGGGGGTTGAAGCTTTCTTT.

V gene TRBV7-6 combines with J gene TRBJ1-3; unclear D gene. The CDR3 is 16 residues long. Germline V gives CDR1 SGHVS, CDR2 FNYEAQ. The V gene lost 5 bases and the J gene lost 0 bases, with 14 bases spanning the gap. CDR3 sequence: CASSTRDFSSGNTIYF. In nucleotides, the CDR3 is TGTGCCAGCAGCACTAGGGATTTTAGCTCTGGAAACACCATATATTTT.

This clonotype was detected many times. The CDR3 bases are TGTGCCAGCAGTTTTCCGGTAGCGGGAGGGCCCTCCGAAAGTGATACGCAGTATTTT. Its protein is CASSFPVAGGPSESDTQYF. The V gene is TRBV12-3 or TRBV12-4, the J gene TRBJ2-3; 11 nucleotides match TRBD2. This CDR3 spans 19 amino acids. Trimming took 3 bases from V and 6 from J; bases not matched to a gene: 17.

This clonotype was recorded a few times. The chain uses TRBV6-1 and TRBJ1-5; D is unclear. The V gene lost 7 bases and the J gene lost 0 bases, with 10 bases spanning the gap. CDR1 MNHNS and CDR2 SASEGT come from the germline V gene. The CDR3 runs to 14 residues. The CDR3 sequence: CASTPSSSNQPQHF. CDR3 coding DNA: TGTGCCAGCACACCCAGCAGTAGCAATCAGCCCCAGCATTTT.

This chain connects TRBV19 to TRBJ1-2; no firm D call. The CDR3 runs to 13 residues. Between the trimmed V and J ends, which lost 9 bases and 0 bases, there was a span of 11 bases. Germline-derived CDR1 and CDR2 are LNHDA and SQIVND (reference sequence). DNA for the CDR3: TGTGCCAGCCAGGACGGAGCTAACTATGGCTACACCTTC. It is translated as CASQDGANYGYTF.

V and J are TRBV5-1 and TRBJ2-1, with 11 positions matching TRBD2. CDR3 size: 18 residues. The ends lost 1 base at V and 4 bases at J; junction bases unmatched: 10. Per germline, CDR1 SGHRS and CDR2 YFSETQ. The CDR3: CASSLRLAGGQDYNEQFF. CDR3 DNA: TGCGCCAGCAGCTTGCGGCTAGCGGGGGGCCAGGATTACAATGAGCAGTTCTTC.

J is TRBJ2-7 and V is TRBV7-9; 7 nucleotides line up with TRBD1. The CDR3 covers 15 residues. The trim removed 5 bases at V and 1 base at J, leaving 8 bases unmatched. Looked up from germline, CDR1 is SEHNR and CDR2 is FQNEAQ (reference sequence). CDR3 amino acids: CASSRDRDLSYEQYF. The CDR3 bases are TGTGCCAGCAGCCGAGACAGGGACCTTTCCTACGAGCAGTACTTC.

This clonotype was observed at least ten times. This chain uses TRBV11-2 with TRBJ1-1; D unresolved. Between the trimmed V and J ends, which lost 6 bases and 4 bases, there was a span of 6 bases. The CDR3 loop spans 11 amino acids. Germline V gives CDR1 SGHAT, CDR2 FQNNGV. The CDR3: CASRSRTEAFF. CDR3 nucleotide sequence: TGTGCCAGCAGGTCCCGCACTGAAGCTTTCTTT.

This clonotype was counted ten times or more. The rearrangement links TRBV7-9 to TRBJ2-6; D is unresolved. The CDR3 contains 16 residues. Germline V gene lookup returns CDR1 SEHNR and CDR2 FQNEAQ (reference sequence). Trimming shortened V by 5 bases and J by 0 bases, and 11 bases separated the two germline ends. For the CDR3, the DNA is TGTGCCAGCAGCCCGGCAGAAAACTCTGGGGCCAACGTCCTGACTTTC. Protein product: CASSPAENSGANVLTF. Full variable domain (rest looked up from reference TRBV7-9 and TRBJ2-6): DTGVSQNPRHKITKRGQNVTFRCDPISEHNRLYWYRQTLGQGPEFLTYFQNEAQLEKSRLLSDRFSAERPKGSFSTLEIQRTEQGDSAMYLCASSPAENSGANVLTFGAGSRLTVL.

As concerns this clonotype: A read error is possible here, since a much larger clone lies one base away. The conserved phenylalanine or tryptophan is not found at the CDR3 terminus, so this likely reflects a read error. The CDR3 DNA is TGTGCCAGCAGCTTAGTGAGGCAGGGGCTCGAAGAAAAACTGTTTTCT. Translation gives CASSLVRQGLEEKLFS. The rearrangement links TRBV7-9 to TRBJ1-4, with D possibly matching TRBD1 (6 bases). Germline loops: CDR1 SEHNR, CDR2 FQNEAQ (reference sequence). The CDR3 runs 16 residues. V lost 1 base and J lost 8, with 17 bases in between.

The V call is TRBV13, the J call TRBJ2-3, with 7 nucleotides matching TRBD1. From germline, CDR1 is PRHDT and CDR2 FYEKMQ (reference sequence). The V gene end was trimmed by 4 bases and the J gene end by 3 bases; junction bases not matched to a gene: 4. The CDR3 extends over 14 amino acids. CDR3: CASSSGTVTDTQYF. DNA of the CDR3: TGTGCCAGCAGCTCTGGGACAGTAACAGATACGCAGTATTTT.

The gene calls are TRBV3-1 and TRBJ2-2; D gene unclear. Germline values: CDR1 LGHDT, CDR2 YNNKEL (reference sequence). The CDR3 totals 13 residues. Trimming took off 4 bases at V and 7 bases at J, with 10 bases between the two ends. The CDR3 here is CASSPRTFGELFF. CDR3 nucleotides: TGTGCCAGCAGCCCCCGGACGTTCGGGGAGCTGTTTTTT. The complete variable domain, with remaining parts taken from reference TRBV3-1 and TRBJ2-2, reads DTAVSQTPKYLVTQMGNDKSIKCEQNLGHDTMYWYKQDSKKFLKIMFSYNNKELIINETVPNRFSPKSPDKAHLNLHINSLELGDSAVYFCASSPRTFGELFFGEGSRLTVL.

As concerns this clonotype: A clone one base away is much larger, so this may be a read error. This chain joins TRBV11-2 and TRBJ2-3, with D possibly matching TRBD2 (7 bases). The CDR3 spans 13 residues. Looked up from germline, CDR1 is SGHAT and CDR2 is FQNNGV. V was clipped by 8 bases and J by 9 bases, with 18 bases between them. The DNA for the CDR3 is TGTGCCAGCGGGGGGGCCCTTTCCGAGACGCAGTATTTT. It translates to CASGGALSETQYF. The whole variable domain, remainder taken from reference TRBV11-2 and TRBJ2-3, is EAGVAQSPRYKIIEKRQSVAFWCNPISGHATLYWYQQILGQGPKLLIQFQNNGVVDDSQLPKDRFSAERLKGVDSTLKIQPAKLEDSAVYLCASGGALSETQYFGPGTRLTVL.

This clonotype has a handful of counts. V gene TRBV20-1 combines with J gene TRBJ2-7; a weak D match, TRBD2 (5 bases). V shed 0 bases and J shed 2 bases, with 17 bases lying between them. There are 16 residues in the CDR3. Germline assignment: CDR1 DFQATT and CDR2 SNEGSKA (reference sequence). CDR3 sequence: CSARDLSGTKPYEQYF. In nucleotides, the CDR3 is TGCAGTGCTAGAGATCTAAGCGGAACTAAACCCTACGAGCAGTACTTC.

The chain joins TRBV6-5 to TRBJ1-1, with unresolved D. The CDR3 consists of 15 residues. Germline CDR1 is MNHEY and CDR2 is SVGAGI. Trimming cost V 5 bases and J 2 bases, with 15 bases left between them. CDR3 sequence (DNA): TGTGCCAGCAGTCAACAGAAACCTGTAAACACTGAAGCTTTCTTT. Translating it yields CASSQQKPVNTEAFF.

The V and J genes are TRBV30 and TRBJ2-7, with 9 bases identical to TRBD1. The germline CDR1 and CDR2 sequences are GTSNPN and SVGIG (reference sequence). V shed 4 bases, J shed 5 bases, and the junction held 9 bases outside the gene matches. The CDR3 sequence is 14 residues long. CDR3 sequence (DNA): TGTGCCTGGAATGTAACAGGGGGCATCGACGAGCAGTACTTC. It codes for CAWNVTGGIDEQYF.

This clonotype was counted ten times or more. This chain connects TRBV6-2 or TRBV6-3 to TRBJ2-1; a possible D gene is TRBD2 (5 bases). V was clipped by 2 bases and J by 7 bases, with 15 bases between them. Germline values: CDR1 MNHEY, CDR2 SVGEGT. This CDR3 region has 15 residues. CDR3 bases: TGTGCCAGCAGTTACGAGGACTCCCGAGTGAATGAGCAGTTCTTC. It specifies CASSYEDSRVNEQFF.

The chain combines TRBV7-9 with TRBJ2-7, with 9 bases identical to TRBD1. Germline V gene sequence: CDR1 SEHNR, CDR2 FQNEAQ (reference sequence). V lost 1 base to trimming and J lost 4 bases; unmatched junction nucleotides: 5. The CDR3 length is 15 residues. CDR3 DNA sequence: TGTGCCAGCAGCTTAGAGGGACAGGGAGTGTACGAGCAGTACTTC. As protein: CASSLEGQGVYEQYF.

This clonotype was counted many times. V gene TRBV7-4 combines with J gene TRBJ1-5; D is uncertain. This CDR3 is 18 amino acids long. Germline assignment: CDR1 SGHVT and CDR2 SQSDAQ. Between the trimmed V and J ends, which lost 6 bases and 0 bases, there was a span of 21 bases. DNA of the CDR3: TGTGCCAGCAGACGTCCCGGGCCCTACTCCCTTAGCAATCAGCCCCAGCATTTT. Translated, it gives CASRRPGPYSLSNQPQHF.

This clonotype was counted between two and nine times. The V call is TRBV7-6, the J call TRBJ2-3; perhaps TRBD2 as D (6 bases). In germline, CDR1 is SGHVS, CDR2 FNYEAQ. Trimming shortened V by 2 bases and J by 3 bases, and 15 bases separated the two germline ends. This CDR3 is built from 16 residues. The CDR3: CASSLMGSGVTDTQYF. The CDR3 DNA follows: TGTGCCAGCAGCTTAATGGGGTCGGGGGTGACAGATACGCAGTATTTT.